Listed here are 25 T cell receptor beta chains from one sample, sequenced in a study of T cells in Graves' hyperthyroidism and ophthalmopathy. The CDR3 regions of TCR beta were amplified from RNA transcripts. HTBI primers drove first-round RT-PCR of the TCR CDR3. TCRdb fed the multiplex PCR reads into MiXCR, producing one record per CDR3 protein. The repertoire includes approximately 260,000 distinct CDR3 sequences, roughly 15% of them detected once, and 30% sits in the top ten. Sequenced material: blood. These receptors all come from a woman in her 50s with Graves' hyperthyroidism that later progressed to Graves' ophthalmopathy.

This clonotype was observed at least ten times. The chain joins TRBV2 to TRBJ2-2; D may match TRBD1 or TRBD2 (5 bases each). CDR3 length equals 14 residues. The V gene lost 6 bases and the J gene lost 2 bases, with 10 bases spanning the gap. The germline V gene has CDR1 SNHLY and CDR2 FYNNEI. The CDR3 DNA reads TGTGCCAGCAGGGAGGACACCAACACCGGGGAGCTGTTTTTT. This translates into CASREDTNTGELFF.

This chain connects TRBV6-1 to TRBJ2-3; 9 positions match TRBD1. Germline V gene lookup returns CDR1 MNHNS and CDR2 SASEGT. This CDR3 comprises 14 residues. V trimming: 8 bases; J trimming: 6 bases; junction bases outside the gene matches: 9. CDR3 sequence reads: CASEAGTGPDTQYF. The CDR3 nucleotides are TGTGCCAGCGAAGCCGGGACAGGGCCCGATACGCAGTATTTT.

A remark on this clonotype: One base away lies a much larger clone, so this may be a sequencing read error. Likely a read error: the CDR3 ends without its conserved phenylalanine or tryptophan. The chain employs TRBV28 and TRBJ1-4; no definite D call. This CDR3 region has 14 residues. V gave up 3 bases and J gave up 10 bases, with 15 bases separating them. Germline V CDR1 and CDR2: MDHEN, SYDVKM. CDR3 DNA: TGTGCCAGCAGTTTGGGCAGGCCCCACGGAAAACTGTTTTCT. Translation gives CASSLGRPHGKLFS.

This clonotype was detected many times. The rearrangement uses TRBV29-1 and TRBJ2-1; possible D gene TRBD1, 6 bases. V was trimmed by 5 bases and J by 1 base, leaving 18 bases between them. From germline, CDR1 is SQVTM and CDR2 ANQGSEA. This CDR3 has 16 amino acids. The CDR3 DNA sequence: TGCAGCGTTCAGAACCCGGGACACGCGTCCTACAATGAGCAGTTCTTC. Translating gives CSVQNPGHASYNEQFF.

This clonotype was seen a few times. The rearrangement uses TRBV5-1 and TRBJ1-1; a weak D match, TRBD1 (5 bases). V dropped 0 bases and J dropped 3 bases, with 12 bases sitting between them. The germline gives CDR1 SGHRS, CDR2 YFSETQ. CDR3 length equals 15 residues. CDR3 coding DNA: TGCGCCAGCAGCTTGGGTTGGGGCGTGCACACTGAAGCTTTCTTT. It is translated as CASSLGWGVHTEAFF.

This clonotype appeared many times. V gene TRBV5-1 combines with J gene TRBJ2-1; D is perhaps TRBD2 (6 bases). Germline-derived CDR1 and CDR2 are SGHRS and YFSETQ. The CDR3 is 16 residues long. V lost 3 bases, J lost 6 bases, and 19 bases lay in between. CDR3 sequence: CASSWTRGTMGNEQFF. The CDR3 DNA reads TGCGCCAGCAGCTGGACCCGGGGGACGATGGGCAATGAGCAGTTCTTC.

This clonotype has ten or more counts. This sequence joins TRBV18 and TRBJ2-3; 9 bases align to TRBD2. The germline V gene encodes CDR1 KGHSH and CDR2 LQKENI. The CDR3 runs 16 residues. J was trimmed by 2 bases and V by 2 bases; bases with no gene match: 5. In nucleotides, the CDR3 is TGTGCCAGCTCACCAACACTAGCGGGTAACACAGATACGCAGTATTTT. Its translation is CASSPTLAGNTDTQYF.

This clonotype has at least ten counts. This chain joins TRBV5-1 and TRBJ2-1, with 15 bases fitting TRBD2. With V trimmed by 0 bases and J by 7 bases, 5 bases remained unmatched. Germline V gene sequence: CDR1 SGHRS, CDR2 YFSETQ. CDR3 length equals 17 residues. The CDR3 DNA reads TGCGCCAGCAGCTTGGATGGGACTAGCGGGAGGACTAATGAGCAGTTCTTC. Its protein product is CASSLDGTSGRTNEQFF.

The sample holds many counts of this clonotype. The chain carries TRBV7-8 and TRBJ1-1, with 8 positions matching TRBD1. J was trimmed by 1 base and V by 5 bases; bases with no gene match: 3. The length of the CDR3 is 14 residues. Germline V lookup: CDR1 SGHVS, CDR2 FQNEAQ. The chain's CDR3 is CASSGGQANTEAFF. DNA of the CDR3: TGTGCCAGCAGCGGGGGACAGGCGAACACTGAAGCTTTCTTT.

The rearrangement uses TRBV6-1 and TRBJ1-3; D possibly corresponds to TRBD1 (6 bases). The CDR3 loop spans 14 amino acids. V was clipped by 9 bases and J by 0 bases, with 12 bases between them. CDR1 and CDR2 from the germline V gene are MNHNS and SASEGT. This chain's CDR3 is CASYEGDSGNTIYF. In DNA, the CDR3 is TGTGCCAGTTACGAGGGGGACTCTGGAAACACCATATATTTT.

V and J are TRBV7-9 and TRBJ2-1; no clear D. The ends were cut back, 1 base at V and 11 bases at J, with 9 bases in the middle. CDR1 and CDR2 (germline): SEHNR, FQNEAQ (reference sequence). The CDR3 runs to 12 residues. The CDR3 DNA is TGTGCCAGCAGCTTAGGAAGCGCTAAGCAGTTCTTC. As protein: CASSLGSAKQFF.

This clonotype was counted many times. The chain recombines TRBV27 with TRBJ1-1, with D possibly TRBD1 on 5 matching bases. This CDR3 has 11 residues. With 2 bases removed from V and 11 bases from J, the gap between germline ends came to 9 bases. Germline loops: CDR1 MNHEY, CDR2 SMNVEV (reference sequence). The DNA for the CDR3 is TGTGCCAGCAGTTTAGGGGGAAGGGCTTTCTTT. Translated, it gives CASSLGGRAFF.

This clonotype has ten or more counts. The V gene is TRBV18, the J gene TRBJ2-1; 9 positions match TRBD1. The length of the CDR3 is 14 residues. Germline trimming cut 4 bases from V and 10 bases from J; bases unmatched to any gene: 8. Germline V gene data show CDR1 as KGHSH and CDR2 as LQKENI. The CDR3 DNA follows: TGTGCCAGCTCACTGGTAGACAGGGGGAACGAGCAGTTCTTC. Amino acids: CASSLVDRGNEQFF.

V usage is TRBV27 and J usage is TRBJ2-5; 10 positions match TRBD1. The V gene end was trimmed by 6 bases and the J gene end by 4 bases; junction bases not matched to a gene: 5. CDR3 size: 14 residues. Per the germline V gene, CDR1 is MNHEY and CDR2 is SMNVEV (reference sequence). CDR3 amino acids: CASSRDRGRETQYF. The CDR3 DNA reads TGTGCCAGCAGCCGGGACAGGGGAAGAGAGACCCAGTACTTC.

The sample holds many counts of this clonotype. The chain recombines TRBV11-3 with TRBJ2-1, with 11 bases that match TRBD2. The CDR3 runs to 16 residues. Trimming took 5 bases from V and 5 from J; bases not matched to a gene: 8. Germline V lookup: CDR1 SGHNT, CDR2 YENEEA. The CDR3 here is CASSLGTSGTNNEQFF. The DNA for the CDR3 is TGTGCCAGCAGCCTCGGGACTAGCGGAACGAACAATGAGCAGTTCTTC.

This clonotype was counted ten times or more. For the CDR3, the DNA is TGTGCCAGCAACCAGAACTCAGGGGATCTCATGAACACTGAAGCTTTCTTT. Protein: CASNQNSGDLMNTEAFF. This sequence joins TRBV11-2 and TRBJ1-1, with a tentative D call TRBD1 (6 bases). Germline V gene data show CDR1 as SGHAT and CDR2 as FQNNGV. Deletions cut 7 bases from V and 0 bases from J, with 21 bases between. The CDR3 totals 17 residues. Based on the CDR3 plus reference TRBV11-2 and TRBJ1-1, the full variable domain is EAGVAQSPRYKIIEKRQSVAFWCNPISGHATLYWYQQILGQGPKLLIQFQNNGVVDDSQLPKDRFSAERLKGVDSTLKIQPAKLEDSAVYLCASNQNSGDLMNTEAFFGQGTRLTVV.

The chain recombines TRBV13 with TRBJ2-7, with a weak D call TRBD1 (5 bases). This CDR3 is 14 amino acids long. V was shortened by 2 bases and J by 0 bases, with 8 bases between the two germline ends. Germline lookup yields CDR1 PRHDT and CDR2 FYEKMQ (reference sequence). The CDR3 DNA sequence: TGTGCCAGCAGCTTAAAGGGGATCTCCTACGAGCAGTACTTC. Amino acid sequence: CASSLKGISYEQYF.

This clonotype was detected many times. The chain is built from TRBV6-2 or TRBV6-3 and TRBJ1-1; no clear D gene. Trimming took off 4 bases at V and 7 bases at J, with 19 bases between the two ends. The CDR3 has 15 amino acids. CDR1 is MNHEY, CDR2 SVGEGT, per germline. Written as DNA, the CDR3 is TGTGCCAGCAGTTTGGGCCCCCAAGGTCAAAATGAAGCTTTCTTT. The encoded protein is CASSLGPQGQNEAFF.

This clonotype was seen ten or more times. The chain is built from TRBV5-1 and TRBJ2-7; 9 bases map to TRBD2. The CDR3 is made up of 15 amino acids. CDR1 and CDR2 from the germline V gene are SGHRS and YFSETQ. V trimming: 5 bases; J trimming: 0 bases; junction bases outside the gene matches: 6. The CDR3 nucleotides read TGCGCCAGCAGTTCAGCGGGGGGCTCCTCCTACGAGCAGTACTTC. Protein: CASSSAGGSSYEQYF.

As for this clonotype: One end of the junction is discordant with germline, which a read error may explain. CDR3 sequence: CASSAGTEDTETFF. The CDR3 nucleotides read TGTGCCAGCAGCGCCGGGACAGAGGACACTGAAACTTTCTTT. This chain joins TRBV9 and TRBJ1-1; TRBD1 agrees at 7 bases. The CDR3 is made up of 14 amino acids. Germline lookup yields CDR1 SGDLS and CDR2 YYNGEE.

This clonotype was observed at least ten times. The chain employs TRBV20-1 and TRBJ2-7; 12 bases are a match to TRBD1. The V segment lost 5 bases and the J segment 5 bases; nucleotides outside the gene matches: 7. This CDR3 region has 14 residues. CDR1 is DFQATT, CDR2 SNEGSKA, per germline (reference sequence). CDR3 loop: CSAPGTGGLDEQYF. The DNA of the CDR3 is TGCAGTGCTCCCGGGACAGGGGGCTTAGACGAGCAGTACTTC.

This clonotype has ten or more counts. This chain connects TRBV9 to TRBJ1-2; D ambiguous. Germline loops: CDR1 SGDLS, CDR2 YYNGEE. The CDR3 is made up of 16 amino acids. Between the trimmed V and J ends, which lost 4 bases and 4 bases, there was a span of 20 bases. DNA of the CDR3: TGTGCCAGCAGCCCGGACCCCTCTACGGGAGGCTATGGCTACACCTTC. Protein: CASSPDPSTGGYGYTF.

At least ten counts were recorded for this clonotype. The genes are TRBV18 and TRBJ2-2; 9 nucleotides match TRBD2. Germline V gene sequence: CDR1 KGHSH, CDR2 LQKENI. V shed 6 bases and J 0 bases; nucleotides not matched to a gene: 5. The CDR3 loop spans 16 amino acids. DNA of the CDR3: TGTGCCAGCTCGGGTCTAGCGGGACCGAACACCGGGGAGCTGTTTTTT. Translating gives CASSGLAGPNTGELFF.

About this clonotype itself: A single base separates this from a much larger clone, so it may be a read error. V usage is TRBV10-3 and J usage is TRBJ1-2; 9 bases agree with TRBD1. The junction had 13 bases not matched to a gene; V was cut back by 8 bases and J by 9 bases. CDR1 is ENHRY and CDR2 is SYGVKD in the germline V gene. The CDR3 covers 14 residues. CDR3 nucleotides: TGTGCCATCGGGGGACAGGGACGGAGGGAAAGCTACACCTTC. It is translated as CAIGGQGRRESYTF.

At least ten counts were recorded for this clonotype. The rearrangement uses TRBV7-3 and TRBJ2-5; D tentatively fits TRBD1 or TRBD2 (7 bases each). This CDR3 has 15 amino acids. Germline V gives CDR1 SGHTA, CDR2 FQGTGA. Between the trimmed V and J ends, which lost 0 bases and 4 bases, there was a span of 12 bases. The CDR3 loop reads CASSLTPGGGETQYF. In nucleotides, the CDR3 is TGTGCCAGCAGCTTAACCCCAGGGGGGGGAGAGACCCAGTACTTC.